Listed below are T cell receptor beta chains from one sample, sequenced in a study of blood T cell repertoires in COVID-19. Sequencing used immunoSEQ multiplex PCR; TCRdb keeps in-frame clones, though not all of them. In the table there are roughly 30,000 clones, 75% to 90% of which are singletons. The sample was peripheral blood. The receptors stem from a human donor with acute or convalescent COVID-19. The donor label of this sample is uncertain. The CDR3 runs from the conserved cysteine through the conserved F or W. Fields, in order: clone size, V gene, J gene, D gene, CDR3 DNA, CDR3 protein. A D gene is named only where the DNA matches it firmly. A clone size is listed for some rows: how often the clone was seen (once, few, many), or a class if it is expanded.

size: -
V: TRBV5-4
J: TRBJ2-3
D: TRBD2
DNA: TGTGCCAGCAGCTTGGCAGGACTAGTCACAGATACGCAGTATTTT
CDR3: CASSLAGLVTDTQYF

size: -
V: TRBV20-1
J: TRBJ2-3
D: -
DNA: TGCAGTGCTGGCTTTTGGGATACGCAGTATTTT
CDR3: CSAGFWDTQYF

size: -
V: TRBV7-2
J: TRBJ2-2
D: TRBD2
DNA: TGTGCCAGCAGCGCCGTAGCGGGCTCGAACACCGGGGAGCTGTTTTTT
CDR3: CASSAVAGSNTGELFF

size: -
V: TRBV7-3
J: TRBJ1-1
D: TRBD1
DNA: TGTGCCAGCAGCCTCCAAGACAGGGCAAGAGACACTGAAGCTTTCTTT
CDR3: CASSLQDRARDTEAFF

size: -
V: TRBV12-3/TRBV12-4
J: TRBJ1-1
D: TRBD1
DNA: TGTGCCAGCAACTACAGGGGAACAACTGAAGCTTTCTTT
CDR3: CASNYRGTTEAFF

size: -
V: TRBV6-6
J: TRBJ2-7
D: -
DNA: TGTGCCAGCAGGGACAGTGGGGAGCAGTACTTC
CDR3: CASRDSGEQYF

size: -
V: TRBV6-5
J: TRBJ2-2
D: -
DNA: TGTGCCAGCAGAAACGGACTGGCGAACACCGGGGAGCTGTTTTTT
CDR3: CASRNGLANTGELFF

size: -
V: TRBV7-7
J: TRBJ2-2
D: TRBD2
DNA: TGTGCTGCGGGGGGGCTGAACACCGGGGAGCTGTTTTTT
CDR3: CAAGGLNTGELFF

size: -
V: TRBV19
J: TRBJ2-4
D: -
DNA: TGTGCCAGTAGTCTAACTTCGAGAAACATTCAGTACTTC
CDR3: CASSLTSRNIQYF

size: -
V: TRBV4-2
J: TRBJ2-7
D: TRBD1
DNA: TGTGCCAGCAGCCAAGATTTCGGGACAGGGGGCTACGAGCAGTACTTC
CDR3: CASSQDFGTGGYEQYF

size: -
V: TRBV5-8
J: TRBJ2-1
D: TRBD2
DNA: TGTGCCAGCAGCTTTTCGGGACTAGCGGGAGTTAATGAGCAGTTCTTC
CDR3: CASSFSGLAGVNEQFF

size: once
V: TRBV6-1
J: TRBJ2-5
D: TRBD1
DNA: TGTGCCAGCAGTGAAGATGGACAGGACCGAACCCAGTACTTC
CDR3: CASSEDGQDRTQYF

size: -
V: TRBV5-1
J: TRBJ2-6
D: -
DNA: TGCGCCAGCAACCAAGCCTCTGGGGCCAACGTCCTGACTTTC
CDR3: CASNQASGANVLTF

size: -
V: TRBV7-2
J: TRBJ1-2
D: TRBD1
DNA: TGTGCCAGCAGCACCCGGACAGGGGTTGATGGCTACACCTTC
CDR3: CASSTRTGVDGYTF

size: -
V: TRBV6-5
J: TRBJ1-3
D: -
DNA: TGTGCCAGCTCGATAGCAACGACCTCTGGAAACACCATATATTTT
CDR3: CASSIATTSGNTIYF

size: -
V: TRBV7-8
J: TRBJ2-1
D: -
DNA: TGTGCCAGCAGCATAAGTCGGGTGATGGGCAATGAGCAGTTCTTC
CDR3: CASSISRVMGNEQFF

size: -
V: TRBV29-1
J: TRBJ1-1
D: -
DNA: TGCAGCGTTGTCCCACAGGACACTGAAGCTTTCTTT
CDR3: CSVVPQDTEAFF

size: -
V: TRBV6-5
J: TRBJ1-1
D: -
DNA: TGTGCCAGCAAGAGCGTGGGGAGCACTGAAGCTTTCTTT
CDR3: CASKSVGSTEAFF

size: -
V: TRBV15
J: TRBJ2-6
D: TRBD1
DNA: TGTGCCACCAGCAGAGGACAGGGGGCAGCTGGGGCCAACGTCCTGACTTTC
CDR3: CATSRGQGAAGANVLTF

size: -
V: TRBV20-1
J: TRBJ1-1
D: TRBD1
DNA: TGCAGTGCTCGTGACAGGGTCACTGAAGCTTTCTTT
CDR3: CSARDRVTEAFF

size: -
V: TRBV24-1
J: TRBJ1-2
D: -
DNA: TGTGCCACCAGTGAACACGGGGAGCCCTACTATGGCTACACCTTC
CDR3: CATSEHGEPYYGYTF

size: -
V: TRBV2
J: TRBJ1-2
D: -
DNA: TGTACTTCCAATGGGCAGACCAACTTTGGCGGCTACACCTTC
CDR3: CTSNGQTNFGGYTF

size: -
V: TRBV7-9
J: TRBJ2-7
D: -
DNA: TGTGCCAGCAGCTTAGTAGTGGGAGCGGTCTACGAGCAGTACTTC
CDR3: CASSLVVGAVYEQYF

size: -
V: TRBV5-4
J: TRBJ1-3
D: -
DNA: TGTGCCAGCAGCTTGGGACTAGCGGGAGGGGAAAACACCATATATTTT
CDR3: CASSLGLAGGENTIYF

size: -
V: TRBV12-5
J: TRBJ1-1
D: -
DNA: TGTGCTAGTGGTCGACTGTTGAGTGAAGCTTTCTTT
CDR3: CASGRLLSEAFF

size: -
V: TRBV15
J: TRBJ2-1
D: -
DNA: TGTGCCACCAGCAGAGATCCAGCAGGGGTGGGTAATGAGCAGTTCTTC
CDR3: CATSRDPAGVGNEQFF

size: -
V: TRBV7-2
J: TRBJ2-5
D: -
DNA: TGTGCCAGCAGCGCAGACAGCGTCCAAGAGACCCAGTACTTC
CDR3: CASSADSVQETQYF

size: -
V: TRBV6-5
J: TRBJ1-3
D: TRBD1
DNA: TGTGCCAGCACTTCAAGGGACAGACCTGGAAACACCATATATTTT
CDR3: CASTSRDRPGNTIYF

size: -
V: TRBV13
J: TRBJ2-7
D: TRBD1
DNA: TGTGCCAGCAGCCTGGGACAGACCAGATACGAGCAGTACTTC
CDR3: CASSLGQTRYEQYF

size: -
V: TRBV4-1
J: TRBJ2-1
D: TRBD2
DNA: TGCGCCAGCAGCCCGGCACTAGCGGGGCGCTTCTGGGAGCAGTTCTTC
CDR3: CASSPALAGRFWEQFF

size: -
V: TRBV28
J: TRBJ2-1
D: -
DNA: TGTGCCAGCAGTTTAGTTGGGAGCGGGAATGAGCAGTTCTTC
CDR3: CASSLVGSGNEQFF

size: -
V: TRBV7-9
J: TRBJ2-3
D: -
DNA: TGTGCCAGCAGCCGCGCGTCCGCAGATACGCAGTATTTT
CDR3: CASSRASADTQYF

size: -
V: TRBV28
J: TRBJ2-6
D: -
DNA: TGTGCCAGCAGACGCAGGCCCTCATCTGCTGGGGCCAACGTCCTGACTTTC
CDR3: CASRRRPSSAGANVLTF

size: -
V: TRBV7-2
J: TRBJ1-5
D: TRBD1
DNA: TGTGCCAGCAGCCCAGGGGGGTCGAGTCATCAGCCCCAGCATTTT
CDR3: CASSPGGSSHQPQHF

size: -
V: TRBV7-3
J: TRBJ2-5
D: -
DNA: TGTGCCAGCAGCGTAGACAAGTTAGAGACCCAGTACTTC
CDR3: CASSVDKLETQYF

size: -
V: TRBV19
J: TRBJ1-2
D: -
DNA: TGTGCCAGTACCTTGGACACTAACTATGGCTACACCTTC
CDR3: CASTLDTNYGYTF

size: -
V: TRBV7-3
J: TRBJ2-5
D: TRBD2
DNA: TGTGCCAGCAGCCTCGGACTAGCGGGAGAGACCCAGTACTTC
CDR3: CASSLGLAGETQYF

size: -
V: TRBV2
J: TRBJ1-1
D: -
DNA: TGTGCCAGCAGCCCAGAACAGGGAACTGAAGCTTTCTTT
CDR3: CASSPEQGTEAFF

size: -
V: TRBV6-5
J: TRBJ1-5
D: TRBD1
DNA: TGTGCCACCGCGGACAGGGGTCTCAGTCAGCCCCAGCATTTT
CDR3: CATADRGLSQPQHF

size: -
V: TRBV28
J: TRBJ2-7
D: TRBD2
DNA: TGTGCCAGCAGTTCCGGGACTAGTAAACACGAGCAGTACTTC
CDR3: CASSSGTSKHEQYF

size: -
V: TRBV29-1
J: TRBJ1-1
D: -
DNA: TGCAGCGTTCTACTGAACACTGAAGCTTTCTTT
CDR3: CSVLLNTEAFF

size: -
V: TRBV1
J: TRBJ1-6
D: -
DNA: TGCACCAGCAGCCAAGAAAAGAGAGTGCAGGGTCCTGACCTTTCGCCCCTCCACTTT
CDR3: CTSSQEKRVQGPDLSPLHF

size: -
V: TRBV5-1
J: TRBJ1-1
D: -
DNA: TGCGCCAGCAGCTTGGCATCCATGAACACTGAAGCTTTCTTT
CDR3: CASSLASMNTEAFF